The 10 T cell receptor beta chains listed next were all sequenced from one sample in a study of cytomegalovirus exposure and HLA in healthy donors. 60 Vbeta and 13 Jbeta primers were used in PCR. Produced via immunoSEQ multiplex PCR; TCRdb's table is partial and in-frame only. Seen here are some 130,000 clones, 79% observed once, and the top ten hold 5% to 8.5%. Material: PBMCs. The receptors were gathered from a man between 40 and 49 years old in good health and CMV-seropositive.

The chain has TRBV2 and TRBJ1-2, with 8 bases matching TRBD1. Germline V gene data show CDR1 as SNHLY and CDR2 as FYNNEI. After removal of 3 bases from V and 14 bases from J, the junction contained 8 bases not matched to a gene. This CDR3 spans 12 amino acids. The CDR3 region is CASSDRGRGLTF. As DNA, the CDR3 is TGTGCCAGCAGTGACAGGGGGCGTGGGCTTACCTTC. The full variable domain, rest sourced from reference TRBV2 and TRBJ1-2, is EPEVTQTPSHQVTQMGQEVILRCVPISNHLYFYWYRQILGQKVEFLVSFYNNEISEKSEIFDDQFSVERPDGSNFTLKIRSTKLEDSAMYFCASSDRGRGLTFGSGTRLTVV.

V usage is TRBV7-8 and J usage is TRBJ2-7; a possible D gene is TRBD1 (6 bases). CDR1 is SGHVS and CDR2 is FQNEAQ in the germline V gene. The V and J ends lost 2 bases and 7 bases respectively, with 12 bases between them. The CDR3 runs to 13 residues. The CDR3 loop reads CASSLPGVREQYF. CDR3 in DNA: TGTGCCAGCAGCTTACCAGGGGTTAGGGAGCAGTACTTC.

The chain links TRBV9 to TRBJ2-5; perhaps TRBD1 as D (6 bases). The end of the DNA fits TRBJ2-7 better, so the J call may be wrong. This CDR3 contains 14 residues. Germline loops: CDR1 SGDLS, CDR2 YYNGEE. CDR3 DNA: TGTGCCAGCAGCGTAGGGCAGGGGACCTACGAGCAGTACTTC. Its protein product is CASSVGQGTYEQYF.

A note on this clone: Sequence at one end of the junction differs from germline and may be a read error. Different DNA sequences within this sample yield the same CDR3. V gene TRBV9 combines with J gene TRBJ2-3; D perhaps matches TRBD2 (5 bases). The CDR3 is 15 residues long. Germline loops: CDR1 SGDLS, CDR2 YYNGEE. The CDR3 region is CASSVAQRSTDTQYF. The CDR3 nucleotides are TGCGCCAGCAGCGTAGCCCAGCGGAGCACAGATACGCAGTATTTT.

The CDR3 spells CSVDLGTGMLDTQYF. Written as DNA, the CDR3 is TGCAGCGTTGATCTTGGGACAGGGATGTTAGATACGCAGTATTTT. V and J are TRBV29-1 and TRBJ2-3, with 9 bases fitting TRBD1. After removal of 3 bases from V and 5 bases from J, the junction contained 9 bases not matched to a gene. Germline CDR1 is SQVTM and CDR2 is ANQGSEA. The CDR3 length is 15 residues.

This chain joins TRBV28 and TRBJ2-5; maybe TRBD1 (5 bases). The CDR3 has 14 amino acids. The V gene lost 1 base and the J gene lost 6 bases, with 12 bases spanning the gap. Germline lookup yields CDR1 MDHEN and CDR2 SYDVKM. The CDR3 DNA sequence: TGTGCCAGCAGTTTATCCCAGGGCCGAAAGACCCAGTACTTC. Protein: CASSLSQGRKTQYF.

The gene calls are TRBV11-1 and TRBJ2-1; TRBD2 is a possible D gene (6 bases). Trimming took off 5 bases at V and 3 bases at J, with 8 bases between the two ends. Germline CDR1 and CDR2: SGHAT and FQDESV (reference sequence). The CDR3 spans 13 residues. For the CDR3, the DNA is TGTGCCAGCAGCCGGGGGAACTACAATGAGCAGTTCTTC. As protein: CASSRGNYNEQFF.

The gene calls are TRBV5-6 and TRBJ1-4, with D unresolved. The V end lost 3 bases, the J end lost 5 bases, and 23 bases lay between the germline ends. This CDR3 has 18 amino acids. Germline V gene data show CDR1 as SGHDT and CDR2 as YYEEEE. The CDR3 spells CASSSLIGEGQPNEKLFF. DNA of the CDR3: TGTGCCAGCAGCTCTCTTATCGGGGAAGGGCAACCGAATGAAAAACTGTTTTTT.

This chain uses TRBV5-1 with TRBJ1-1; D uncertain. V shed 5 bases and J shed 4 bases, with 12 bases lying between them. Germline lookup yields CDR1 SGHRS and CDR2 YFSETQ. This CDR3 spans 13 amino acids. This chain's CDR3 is CASRTEGTTEAFF. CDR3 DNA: TGCGCCAGCAGGACGGAGGGCACCACTGAAGCTTTCTTT.

CDR3 nucleotide sequence: TGTGCCAGCAGTTTCAGACTACCCAACCCCAATACGCAGTATTTT. This codes for CASSFRLPNPNTQYF. The chain has TRBV27 and TRBJ2-3; tentative D call: TRBD2 (5 bases). In germline, CDR1 is MNHEY, CDR2 SMNVEV (reference sequence). CDR3 length: 15 amino acids. The ends were cut back, 3 bases at V and 7 bases at J, with 17 bases in the middle.